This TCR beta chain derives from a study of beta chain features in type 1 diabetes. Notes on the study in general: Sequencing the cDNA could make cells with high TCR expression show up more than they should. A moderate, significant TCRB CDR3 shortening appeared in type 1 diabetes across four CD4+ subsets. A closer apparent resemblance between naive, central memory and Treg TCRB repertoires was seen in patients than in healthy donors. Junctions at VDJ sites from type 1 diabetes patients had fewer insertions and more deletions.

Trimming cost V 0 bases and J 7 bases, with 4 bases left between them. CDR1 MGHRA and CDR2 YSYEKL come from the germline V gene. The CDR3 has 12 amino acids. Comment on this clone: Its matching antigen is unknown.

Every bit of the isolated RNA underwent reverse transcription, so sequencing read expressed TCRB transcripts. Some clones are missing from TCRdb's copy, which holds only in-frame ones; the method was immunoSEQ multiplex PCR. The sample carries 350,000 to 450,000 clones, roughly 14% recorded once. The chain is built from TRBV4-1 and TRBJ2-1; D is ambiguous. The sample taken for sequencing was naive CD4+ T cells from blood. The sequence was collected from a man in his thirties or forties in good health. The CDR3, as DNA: TGCGCCAGCAGCCAAGATAGAAATGAGCAGTTCTTC. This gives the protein CASSQDRNEQFF.